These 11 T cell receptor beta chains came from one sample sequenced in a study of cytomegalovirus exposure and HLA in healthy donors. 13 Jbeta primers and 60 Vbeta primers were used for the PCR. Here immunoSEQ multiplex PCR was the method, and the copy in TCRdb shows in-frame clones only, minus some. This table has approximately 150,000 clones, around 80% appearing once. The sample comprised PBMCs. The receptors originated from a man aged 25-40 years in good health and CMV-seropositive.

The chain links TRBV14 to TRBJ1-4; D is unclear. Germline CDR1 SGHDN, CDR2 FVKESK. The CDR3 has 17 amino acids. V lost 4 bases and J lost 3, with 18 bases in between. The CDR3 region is CASSRLFDGGANEKLFF. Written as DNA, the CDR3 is TGTGCCAGCAGCCGGTTATTTGACGGCGGAGCTAATGAAAAACTGTTTTTT.

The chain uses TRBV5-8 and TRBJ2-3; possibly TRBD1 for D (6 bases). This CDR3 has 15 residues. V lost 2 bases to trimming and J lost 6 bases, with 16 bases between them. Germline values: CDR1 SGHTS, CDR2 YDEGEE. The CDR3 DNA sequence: TGTGCCAGCAGCTTAGGGACAACGGACCTGGATACGCAGTATTTT. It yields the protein CASSLGTTDLDTQYF.

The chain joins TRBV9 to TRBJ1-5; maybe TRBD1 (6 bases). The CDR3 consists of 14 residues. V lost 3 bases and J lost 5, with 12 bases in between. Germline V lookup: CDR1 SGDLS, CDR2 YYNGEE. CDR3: CASSATGKHQPQHF. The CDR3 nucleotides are TGTGCCAGCAGCGCAACAGGGAAACATCAGCCCCAGCATTTT.

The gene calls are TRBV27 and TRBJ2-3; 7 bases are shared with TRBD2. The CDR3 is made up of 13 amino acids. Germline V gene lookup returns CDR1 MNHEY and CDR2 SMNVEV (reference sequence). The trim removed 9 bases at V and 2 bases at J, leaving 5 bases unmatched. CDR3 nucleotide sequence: TGTGCCAGTTGTGGGACTAACACAGATACGCAGTATTTT. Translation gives CASCGTNTDTQYF.

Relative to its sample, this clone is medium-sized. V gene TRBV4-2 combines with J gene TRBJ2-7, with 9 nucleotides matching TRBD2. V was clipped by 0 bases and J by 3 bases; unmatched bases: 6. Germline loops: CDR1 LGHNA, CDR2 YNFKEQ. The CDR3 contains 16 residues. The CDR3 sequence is CASSQDGASGVYEQYF. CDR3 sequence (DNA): TGTGCCAGCAGCCAAGACGGCGCTAGCGGGGTCTACGAGCAGTACTTC.

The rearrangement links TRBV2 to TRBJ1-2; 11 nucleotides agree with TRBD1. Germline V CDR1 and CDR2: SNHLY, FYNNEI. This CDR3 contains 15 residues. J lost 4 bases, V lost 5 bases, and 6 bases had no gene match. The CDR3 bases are TGTGCCAGCAGTAAGGACAGGGGGCCAAGCTATGGCTACACCTTC. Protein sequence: CASSKDRGPSYGYTF.

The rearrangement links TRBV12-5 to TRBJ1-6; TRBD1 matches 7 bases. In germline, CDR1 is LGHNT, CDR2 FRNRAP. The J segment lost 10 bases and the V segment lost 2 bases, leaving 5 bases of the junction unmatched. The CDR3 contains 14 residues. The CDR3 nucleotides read TGTGCTAGTGGTTTGACAGGGGTTAAGTCACCCCTCCACTTT. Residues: CASGLTGVKSPLHF.

The CDR3 loop reads CASTGTSGTEYNEQFF. CDR3 nucleotides: TGTGCCAGCACCGGGACTAGCGGGACGGAATACAATGAGCAGTTCTTC. The chain recombines TRBV25-1 with TRBJ2-1, with 13 bases matching TRBD2. The CDR3 is made up of 16 amino acids. V lost 7 bases to trimming and J lost 4 bases; unmatched junction nucleotides: 7. CDR1 and CDR2 from the germline V gene are MGHDK and SYGVNS.

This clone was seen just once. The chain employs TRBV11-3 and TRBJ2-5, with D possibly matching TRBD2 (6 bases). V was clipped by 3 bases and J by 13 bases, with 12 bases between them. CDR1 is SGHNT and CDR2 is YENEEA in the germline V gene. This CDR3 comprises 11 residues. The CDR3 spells CASSLEGRPYF. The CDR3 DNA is TGTGCCAGCAGCTTGGAGGGAAGGCCGTACTTC.

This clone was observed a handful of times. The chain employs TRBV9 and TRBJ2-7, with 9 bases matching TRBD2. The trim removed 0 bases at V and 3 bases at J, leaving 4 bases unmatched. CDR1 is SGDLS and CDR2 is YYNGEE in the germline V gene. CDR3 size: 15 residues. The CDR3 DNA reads TGTGCCAGCAGCGTAGGAGGTAGCGGGAGCTACGAGCAGTACTTC. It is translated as CASSVGGSGSYEQYF. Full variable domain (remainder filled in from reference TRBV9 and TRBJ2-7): DSGVTQTPKHLITATGQRVTLRCSPRSGDLSVYWYQQSLDQGLQFLIQYYNGEERAKGNILERFSAQQFPDLHSELNLSSLELGDSALYFCASSVGGSGSYEQYFGPGTRLTVT.

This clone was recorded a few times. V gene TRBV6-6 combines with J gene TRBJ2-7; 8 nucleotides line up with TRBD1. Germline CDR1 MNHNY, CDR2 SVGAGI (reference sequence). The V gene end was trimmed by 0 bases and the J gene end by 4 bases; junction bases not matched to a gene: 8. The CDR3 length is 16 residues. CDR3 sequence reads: CASSYSESGGKYEQYF. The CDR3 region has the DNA TGTGCCAGCAGTTACTCCGAATCAGGGGGCAAGTACGAGCAGTACTTC.